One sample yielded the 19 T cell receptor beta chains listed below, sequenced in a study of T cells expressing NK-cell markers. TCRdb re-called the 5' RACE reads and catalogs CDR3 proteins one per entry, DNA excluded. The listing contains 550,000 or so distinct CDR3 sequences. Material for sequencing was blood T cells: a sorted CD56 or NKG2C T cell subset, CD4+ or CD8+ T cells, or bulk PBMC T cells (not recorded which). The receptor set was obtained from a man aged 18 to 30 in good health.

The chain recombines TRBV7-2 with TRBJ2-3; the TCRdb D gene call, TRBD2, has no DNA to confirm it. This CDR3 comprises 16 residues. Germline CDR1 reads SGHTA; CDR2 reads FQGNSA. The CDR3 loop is CASSLWSGTSTDTQYF.

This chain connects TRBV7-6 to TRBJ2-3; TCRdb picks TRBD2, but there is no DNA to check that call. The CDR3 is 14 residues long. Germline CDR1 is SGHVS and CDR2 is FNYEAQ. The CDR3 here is CASSSARQSHTQYF.

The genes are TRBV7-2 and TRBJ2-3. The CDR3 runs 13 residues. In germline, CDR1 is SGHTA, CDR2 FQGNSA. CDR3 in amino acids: CASSATQTDTQYF. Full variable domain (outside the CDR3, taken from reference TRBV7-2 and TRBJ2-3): GAGVSQSPSNKVTEKGKDVELRCDPISGHTALYWYRQSLGQGLEFLIYFQGNSAPDKSGLPSDRFSAERTGGSVSTLTIQRTQQEDSAVYLCASSATQTDTQYFGPGTRLTVL.

This CDR3 is CASSPAAPRKSYNSPLHF. The chain employs TRBV5-5 and TRBJ1-6; no DNA is available, so the TRBD1 call from TCRdb remains unchecked. Germline CDR1 is SGHKS and CDR2 is YYEKEE (reference sequence). The CDR3 contains 18 residues.

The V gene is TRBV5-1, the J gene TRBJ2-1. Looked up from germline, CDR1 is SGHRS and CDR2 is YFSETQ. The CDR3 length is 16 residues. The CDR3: CASSGIAGLRFNEQFF.

CDR3: CASRDVQTDTQYF. V gene TRBV12-3 or TRBV12-4 combines with J gene TRBJ2-3. This CDR3 region has 13 residues.

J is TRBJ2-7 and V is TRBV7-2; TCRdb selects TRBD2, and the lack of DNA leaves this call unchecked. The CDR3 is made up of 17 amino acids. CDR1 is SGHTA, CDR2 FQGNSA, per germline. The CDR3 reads CASSLVPPPGILYEQYF.

The CDR3 region is CASSPMTSGTYNEQFF. The V gene is TRBV14, the J gene TRBJ2-1; TCRdb designates TRBD2, a call that cannot be tested without DNA. There are 16 residues in the CDR3. CDR1 and CDR2 (germline): SGHDN, FVKESK.

CDR3 residues: CAISDEREGLGTQYF. V and J are TRBV10-3 and TRBJ2-3; with no DNA, the TCRdb D assignment of TRBD2 cannot be verified. The CDR3 has 15 residues. CDR1 is ENHRY and CDR2 is SYGVKD in the germline V gene.

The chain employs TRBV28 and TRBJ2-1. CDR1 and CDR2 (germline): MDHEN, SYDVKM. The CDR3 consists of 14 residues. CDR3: CASSFERSYNEQFF.

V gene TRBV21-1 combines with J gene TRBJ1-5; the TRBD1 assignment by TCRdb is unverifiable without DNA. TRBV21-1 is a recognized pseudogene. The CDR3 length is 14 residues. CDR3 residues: CASGKTRGTQPQHF.

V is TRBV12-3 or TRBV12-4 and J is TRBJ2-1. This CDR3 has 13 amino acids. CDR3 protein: CASRSPWNNEQFF.

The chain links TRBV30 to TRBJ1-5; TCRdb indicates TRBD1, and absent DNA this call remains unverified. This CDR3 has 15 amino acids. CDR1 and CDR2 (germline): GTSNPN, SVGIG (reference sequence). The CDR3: CAWSVRGDSYQPQHF.

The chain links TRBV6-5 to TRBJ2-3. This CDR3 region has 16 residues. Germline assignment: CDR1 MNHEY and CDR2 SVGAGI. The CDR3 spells CASSYSLASLTDTQYF.

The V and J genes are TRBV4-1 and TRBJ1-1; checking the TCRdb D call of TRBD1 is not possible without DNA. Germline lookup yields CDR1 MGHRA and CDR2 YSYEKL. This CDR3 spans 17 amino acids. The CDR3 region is CASSPRGGKQTNPEAFF.

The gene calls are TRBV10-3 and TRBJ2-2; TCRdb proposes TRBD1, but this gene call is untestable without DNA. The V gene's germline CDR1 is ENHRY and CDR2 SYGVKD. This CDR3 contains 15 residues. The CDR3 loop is CAISTGGRDTGELFF.

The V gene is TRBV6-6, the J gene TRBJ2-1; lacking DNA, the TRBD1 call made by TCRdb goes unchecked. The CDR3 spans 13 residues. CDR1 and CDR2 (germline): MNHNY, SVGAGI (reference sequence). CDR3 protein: CASSSPGADEQFF.

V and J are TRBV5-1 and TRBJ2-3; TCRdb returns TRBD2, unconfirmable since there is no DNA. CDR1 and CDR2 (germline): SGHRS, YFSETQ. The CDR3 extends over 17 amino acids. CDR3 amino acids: CASSLGLAGMPYGTQYF.

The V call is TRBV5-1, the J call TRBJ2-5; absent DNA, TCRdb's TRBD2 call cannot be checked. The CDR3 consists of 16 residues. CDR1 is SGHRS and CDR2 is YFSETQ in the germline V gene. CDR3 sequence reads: CASSFLIAGGQETQYF.